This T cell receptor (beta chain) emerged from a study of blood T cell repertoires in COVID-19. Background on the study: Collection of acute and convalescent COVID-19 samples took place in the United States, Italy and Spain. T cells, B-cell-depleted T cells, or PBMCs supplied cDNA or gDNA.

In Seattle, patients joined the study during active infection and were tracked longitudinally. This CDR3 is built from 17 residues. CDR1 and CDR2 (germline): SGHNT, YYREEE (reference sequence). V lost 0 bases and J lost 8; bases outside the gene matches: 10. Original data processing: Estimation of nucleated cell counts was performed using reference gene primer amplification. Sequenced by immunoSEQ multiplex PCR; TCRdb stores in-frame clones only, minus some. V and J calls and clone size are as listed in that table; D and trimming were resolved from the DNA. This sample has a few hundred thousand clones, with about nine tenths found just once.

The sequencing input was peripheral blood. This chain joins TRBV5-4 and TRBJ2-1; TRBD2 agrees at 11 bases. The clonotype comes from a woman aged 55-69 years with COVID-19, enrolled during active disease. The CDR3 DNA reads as TGTGCCAGCAGCTTGGAGTTCGTTAGCGGGGGGGCCCATGAGCAGTTCTTC. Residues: CASSLEFVSGGAHEQFF.